This T cell receptor beta chain appears in the sequencing data of a study of EBV T-cell therapy then PD-1 blockade in nasopharyngeal carcinoma (dated by TCRdb to about 2021). The treatment or condition label of this sample denotes: AdE1-LMPpoly-expanded autologous EBV-specific T-cell therapy followed by anti-PD-1 nivolumab. The Qiagen DNeasy Kit was used to extract genomic DNA from the sorted cells. TCR beta chain deep sequencing was performed on the immunoSEQ platform. On the authors' methods: Repertoire data analysis was performed with the immunoSEQ Analyzer software. TCRdb took over this immuneACCESS table, retaining in-frame rearrangements with V and J assigned. Such tables are incomplete; in checked studies, under half of the missing clones stem from an unresolved V gene, and the remainder is unexplained. V, J and clone size are taken as reported in that table, and D and trimming were inferred from the DNA itself. Across this sample there are more than 20,000 clones, with about four fifths seen only once. The ten largest clones take up 20% to 25% of the sample.

CDR1 MNHNY and CDR2 SVGAGI are derived from the germline V gene (reference sequence). V is cut back by 4 bases and J by 8 bases, with 7 bases in the junction unmatched. The CDR3 spans 13 residues, from the cysteine through the phenylalanine. Only the CDR3 DNA stays, 39 bases, in frame from base 1. A remark on this clone: Its specific antigen is unknown. Nothing much larger sits one base from this clone, and base qualities are not available. The identical CDR3 is also encoded by other nucleotide sequences in the sample.

The sequencing used CD8+ T cells from blood, collected at day -245 from a patient whose treatment included autologous EBV-specific T cells and nivolumab. The TCR originated in a man in his forties with nasopharyngeal carcinoma. The chain is assembled from TRBV6-6 and TRBJ1-2; TRBD1 matches 7 bases in the middle. The CDR3 protein sequence reads: CASSLDRVVGYTF. The bases read TGTGCCAGCAGTTTAGACAGGGTCGTAGGCTACACCTTC.